This record concerns one T cell receptor (beta chain) sequence. The source of the sample is a study of OX40 agonist ivuxolimab in advanced cancers. Deletions cut 5 bases from V and 5 bases from J, with 13 bases between. The germline gives CDR1 SGHNT, CDR2 YYREEE (reference sequence). The CDR3 spans 13 residues. Clones were read by immunoSEQ multiplex PCR, and TCRdb kept only the in-frame ones, dropping some. The repertoire holds some 74,000 clones, with roughly 83% as singletons. The source material was CD4+ or CD8+ T cells sorted from blood, sampled in a trial of the OX40 agonist ivuxolimab. This TCR came from an adult with an advanced solid tumor such as melanoma, head and neck, liver or kidney cancer. V gene TRBV5-4 combines with J gene TRBJ1-2; possible D gene TRBD1, 5 bases. CDR3 nucleotide sequence: TGTGCCAGCAGGGCCGGGACGGATTATGGCTACACCTTC. Encoded protein: CASRAGTDYGYTF.